Below, 24 T cell receptor beta chains from the same sample are listed, as sequenced in a study of cytomegalovirus exposure and HLA in healthy donors. The PCR used 60 Vbeta and 13 Jbeta primers. TCRdb keeps only in-frame clones here, not all; method: immunoSEQ multiplex PCR. The sample includes 100,000 to 150,000 clones, more than 75% of them seen just once. The sequencing sample was made of PBMCs. These receptors were obtained from a man aged 18 to 29 in good health and CMV-seronegative.

In this sample, this clone turned up a few times. The chain uses TRBV7-2 and TRBJ2-4, with 7 bases matching TRBD2. This CDR3 comprises 15 residues. Per the germline V gene, CDR1 is SGHTA and CDR2 is FQGNSA. V lost 5 bases to trimming and J lost 9 bases; unmatched junction nucleotides: 13. The DNA of the CDR3 is TGTGCCAGCAGCCTCCCTAATGGGGGGGTAGTCATTCAGTACTTC. Its translation: CASSLPNGGVVIQYF.

The chain links TRBV2 to TRBJ2-7; the D gene is possibly TRBD2 (6 bases). The CDR3 loop spans 15 amino acids. Germline-derived CDR1 and CDR2 are SNHLY and FYNNEI. V was cut by 2 bases and J by 3 bases, with 14 bases left in between. The CDR3 DNA follows: TGTGCCAGCAGTGAATTCGCTAGCGTTCTCTACGAGCAGTACTTC. Protein: CASSEFASVLYEQYF.

The V gene is TRBV6-6, the J gene TRBJ1-5, with 9 bases that match TRBD1. Germline CDR1 and CDR2: MNHNY and SVGAGI (reference sequence). The V and J ends lost 6 bases and 5 bases, in that order; junction bases with no gene match: 11. The CDR3 sequence is 16 residues long. The CDR3 here is CASRVIGQGLDQPQHF. In nucleotides, the CDR3 is TGTGCCAGCAGGGTAATAGGACAGGGGTTAGATCAGCCCCAGCATTTT.

J is TRBJ2-7 and V is TRBV11-1, with 8 bases lining up with TRBD1. V dropped 4 bases and J dropped 3; count of bases not matched to a gene: 2. CDR3 length: 13 residues. The germline CDR1 and CDR2 sequences are SGHAT and FQDESV (reference sequence). The CDR3 here is CASSSGQGYEQYF. CDR3 sequence (DNA): TGTGCCAGCAGCTCAGGACAGGGCTACGAGCAGTACTTC.

A few counts support this clone. This likely came from a read error, as a far larger clone is one base away. The same CDR3 is also encoded by other DNA sequences in this sample. J is TRBJ1-1 and V is TRBV5-6; D might be TRBD1 (5 bases). Germline V gene data show CDR1 as SGHDT and CDR2 as YYEEEE. The CDR3 extends over 12 amino acids. Trimming shortened V by 4 bases and J by 7 bases, and 11 bases separated the two germline ends. The CDR3 bases are TGTGCCAGCAGCCTAAGGGGCAATGAAGCTTTCTTT. As protein: CASSLRGNEAFF.

CDR3 coding DNA: TGTGCCAGCAGTCAGGGACAGGGAGGTTCACCCCTCCACTTT. Amino acids: CASSQGQGGSPLHF. The rearrangement links TRBV6-5 to TRBJ1-6; 9 bases align to TRBD1. Losses at the gene ends were 5 bases for V and 9 bases for J; bases not matched to a gene: 5. There are 14 residues in the CDR3. The germline gives CDR1 MNHEY, CDR2 SVGAGI.

The chain is built from TRBV7-8 and TRBJ1-5, with D perhaps TRBD1 (5 bases). This CDR3 comprises 16 residues. The V end lost 0 bases, the J end lost 3 bases, and 12 bases lay between the germline ends. Germline CDR1 reads SGHVS; CDR2 reads FQNEAQ. CDR3: CASSLARGNHNQPQHF. For the CDR3, the DNA is TGTGCCAGCAGCTTAGCGCGGGGGAACCACAATCAGCCCCAGCATTTT.

The CDR3 region is CASSYTGVGETQYF. As DNA, the CDR3 is TGTGCCAGCAGTTATACAGGGGTTGGAGAGACCCAGTACTTC. The V and J genes are TRBV6-6 and TRBJ2-5, with TRBD1 identical over 7 bases. The CDR3 length is 14 residues. The germline gives CDR1 MNHNY, CDR2 SVGAGI (reference sequence). V was clipped by 3 bases and J by 4 bases; unmatched bases: 5.

The chain joins TRBV6-5 to TRBJ1-1; D unclear. V gave up 7 bases and J gave up 1 base, with 10 bases separating them. CDR1 MNHEY and CDR2 SVGAGI come from the germline V gene. This CDR3 comprises 13 residues. DNA for the CDR3: TGTGCCAGCACCCCGCTAAAGAACACTGAAGCTTTCTTT. This translates into CASTPLKNTEAFF.

The chain is built from TRBV27 and TRBJ1-1; weak D call: TRBD1 (6 bases). Trimming stripped 5 bases from V and 1 base from J, with 11 bases between. The germline gives CDR1 MNHEY, CDR2 SMNVEV (reference sequence). This CDR3 contains 14 residues. The CDR3 nucleotides read TGTGCCAGCAGTCCACAGGGTTGGAACACTGAAGCTTTCTTT. This gives the protein CASSPQGWNTEAFF.

J is TRBJ1-4 and V is TRBV5-1; D is possibly TRBD1 (5 bases). The germline V and J ends were trimmed by 1 base and 3 bases, with 10 bases remaining between them. CDR1 and CDR2 from the germline V gene are SGHRS and YFSETQ. This CDR3 spans 15 amino acids. The CDR3 DNA follows: TGCGCCAGCAGCTTGTTCCAGGGCCCTAATGAAAAACTGTTTTTT. Its translation is CASSLFQGPNEKLFF.

The genes are TRBV6-5 and TRBJ1-2; TRBD1 is a possible D gene (6 bases). V lost 6 bases to trimming and J lost 4 bases, with 18 bases between them. The CDR3 is 15 amino acids. Looked up from germline, CDR1 is MNHEY and CDR2 is SVGAGI. The CDR3 nucleotides are TGTGCCAGCAGACAGGGTTTCTTCGACTCCTATGGCTACACCTTC. Translating gives CASRQGFFDSYGYTF.

The chain has TRBV15 and TRBJ1-2, with 10 bases aligning to TRBD1. The V segment lost 5 bases and the J segment 3 bases; nucleotides outside the gene matches: 3. The CDR3 is 14 amino acids. Germline V gene lookup returns CDR1 LNHNV and CDR2 YYDKDF (reference sequence). The CDR3 here is CATSGQGEYYGYTF. The CDR3, as DNA: TGTGCCACCAGCGGACAGGGGGAGTACTATGGCTACACCTTC.

The V and J genes are TRBV5-6 and TRBJ1-2; the D is unclear. Germline CDR1 and CDR2: SGHDT and YYEEEE. Trimming pared 2 bases from V and 4 bases from J, leaving 9 bases between. The CDR3 contains 13 residues. CDR3 coding DNA: TGTGCCAGCAGCTTCCAGAATCTCTATGGCTACACCTTC. This translates into CASSFQNLYGYTF.

This chain connects TRBV5-1 to TRBJ1-4; 8 bases are a match to TRBD1. V was pared by 4 bases and J by 6 bases, with 8 bases of the junction left unmatched. Germline loops: CDR1 SGHRS, CDR2 YFSETQ. The CDR3 has 15 residues. This CDR3 is CASSRRQGSDEKLFF. The CDR3, as DNA: TGCGCCAGCAGCCGCAGACAGGGGAGTGATGAAAAACTGTTTTTT. Together with reference TRBV5-1 and TRBJ1-4, the CDR3 gives the full variable domain: KAGVTQTPRYLIKTRGQQVTLSCSPISGHRSVSWYQQTPGQGLQFLFEYFSETQRNKGNFPGRFSGRQFSNSRSEMNVSTLELGDSALYLCASSRRQGSDEKLFFGSGTQLSVL.

This clone was picked up one time. The J gene is TRBJ2-7, the V gene TRBV19; 7 positions match TRBD1. Trimming removed 8 bases from V and 0 bases from J; junction bases left unmatched: 7. There are 14 residues in the CDR3. CDR1 is LNHDA and CDR2 is SQIVND in the germline V gene (reference sequence). The CDR3 sequence: CASRDGTVSYEQYF. CDR3 sequence (DNA): TGTGCCAGTCGTGACGGGACAGTCTCCTACGAGCAGTACTTC.

This chain links TRBV6-5 with TRBJ1-4, with D perhaps TRBD1 (6 bases). CDR1 and CDR2 from the germline V gene are MNHEY and SVGAGI. The CDR3 is 14 amino acids. The germline V and J ends were trimmed by 6 bases and 1 base, with 9 bases remaining between them. The CDR3 DNA follows: TGTGCCAGCAGAGGGACACTAACTAATGAAAAACTGTTTTTT. Translating it yields CASRGTLTNEKLFF.

This rearrangement joins TRBV19 to TRBJ2-2; perhaps TRBD1 as D (5 bases). V was clipped by 3 bases and J by 4 bases, with 12 bases between them. Per germline, CDR1 LNHDA and CDR2 SQIVND (reference sequence). The CDR3 covers 15 residues. The CDR3 DNA reads TGTGCCAGTAGTATTACACAGGCGAGCACCGGGGAGCTGTTTTTT. It translates to CASSITQASTGELFF.

V and J are TRBV11-3 and TRBJ2-7; D is possibly TRBD1 (6 bases). Germline V gene data show CDR1 as SGHNT and CDR2 as YENEEA. The CDR3 loop spans 14 amino acids. The V gene lost 4 bases and the J gene lost 1 base, with 11 bases spanning the gap. CDR3 DNA: TGTGCCAGCAGCTCTTTGGGGGCATCCTACGAGCAGTACTTC. Its protein is CASSSLGASYEQYF. The full variable domain, in which reference TRBV11-3 and TRBJ2-7 provide the parts outside the CDR3, is EAGVVQSPRYKIIEKKQPVAFWCNPISGHNTLYWYLQNLGQGPELLIRYENEEAVDDSQLPKDRFSAERLKGVDSTLKIQPAELGDSAVYLCASSSLGASYEQYFGPGTRLTVT.

The J gene is TRBJ2-1, the V gene TRBV5-1, with D possibly being TRBD2 (6 bases). Trimming took off 1 base at V and 6 bases at J, with 23 bases between the two ends. The CDR3 is made up of 18 amino acids. Germline values: CDR1 SGHRS, CDR2 YFSETQ. Written as DNA, the CDR3 is TGCGCCAGCAGCTTGTTTGCGGGCTCTAGCGTTACAATCAATGAGCAGTTCTTC. Translated: CASSLFAGSSVTINEQFF.

The sample holds a few counts of this clone. V usage is TRBV6-6 and J usage is TRBJ1-1; D not certain. CDR1 MNHNY and CDR2 SVGAGI come from the germline V gene (reference sequence). This CDR3 region has 13 residues. V lost 4 bases and J lost 5, with 11 bases in between. In nucleotides, the CDR3 is TGTGCCAGCAGTTCAGCGTTCGGAACTGAAGCTTTCTTT. This translates into CASSSAFGTEAFF.

This clone was picked up a small number of times. The chain links TRBV5-4 to TRBJ2-1; no reliable D call. The germline V and J ends were trimmed by 2 bases and 4 bases, with 16 bases remaining between them. The CDR3 loop spans 16 amino acids. Germline CDR1 is SGHNT and CDR2 is YYREEE (reference sequence). CDR3 sequence reads: CASSFDRLSPYNEQFF. Written as DNA, the CDR3 is TGTGCCAGCAGCTTCGACCGACTCTCCCCGTACAATGAGCAGTTCTTC.

The chain links TRBV11-2 to TRBJ2-7; D is perhaps TRBD1 (6 bases). The CDR3 extends over 12 amino acids. The V gene's germline CDR1 is SGHAT and CDR2 FQNNGV. V shed 6 bases and J shed 2 bases, with 8 bases lying between them. The DNA of the CDR3 is TGTGCCAGCAGAGACAGGACCTACGAGCAGTACTTC. Its translation: CASRDRTYEQYF. Using reference TRBV11-2 and TRBJ2-7 for the parts outside the CDR3, the full variable domain is EAGVAQSPRYKIIEKRQSVAFWCNPISGHATLYWYQQILGQGPKLLIQFQNNGVVDDSQLPKDRFSAERLKGVDSTLKIQPAKLEDSAVYLCASRDRTYEQYFGPGTRLTVT.

The chain has TRBV19 and TRBJ1-1; 8 bases match TRBD1. The junction had 3 bases not matched to a gene; V was cut back by 5 bases and J by 4 bases. Germline assignment: CDR1 LNHDA and CDR2 SQIVND (reference sequence). This CDR3 is 13 amino acids long. The CDR3 here is CASSRTGSTEAFF. The DNA for the CDR3 is TGTGCCAGTAGTCGGACAGGGAGCACTGAAGCTTTCTTT.